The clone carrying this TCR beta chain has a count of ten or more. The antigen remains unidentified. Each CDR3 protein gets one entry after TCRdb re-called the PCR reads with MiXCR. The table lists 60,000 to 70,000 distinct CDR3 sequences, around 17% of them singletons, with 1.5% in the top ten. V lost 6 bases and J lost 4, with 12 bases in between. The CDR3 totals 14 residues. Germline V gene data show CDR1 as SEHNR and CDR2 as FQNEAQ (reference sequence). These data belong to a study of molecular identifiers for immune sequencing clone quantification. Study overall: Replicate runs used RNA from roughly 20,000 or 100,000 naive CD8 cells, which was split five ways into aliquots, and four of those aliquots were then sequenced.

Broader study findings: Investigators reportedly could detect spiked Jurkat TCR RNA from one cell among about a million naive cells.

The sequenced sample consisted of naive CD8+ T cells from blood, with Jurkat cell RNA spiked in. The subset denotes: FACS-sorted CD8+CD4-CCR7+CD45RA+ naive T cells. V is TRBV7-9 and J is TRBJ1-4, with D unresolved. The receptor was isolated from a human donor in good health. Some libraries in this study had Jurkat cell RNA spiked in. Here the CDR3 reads CASSLQDSNEKLFF. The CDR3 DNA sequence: TGTGCCAGCAGTCTTCAGGATAGTAATGAAAAACTGTTTTTT.